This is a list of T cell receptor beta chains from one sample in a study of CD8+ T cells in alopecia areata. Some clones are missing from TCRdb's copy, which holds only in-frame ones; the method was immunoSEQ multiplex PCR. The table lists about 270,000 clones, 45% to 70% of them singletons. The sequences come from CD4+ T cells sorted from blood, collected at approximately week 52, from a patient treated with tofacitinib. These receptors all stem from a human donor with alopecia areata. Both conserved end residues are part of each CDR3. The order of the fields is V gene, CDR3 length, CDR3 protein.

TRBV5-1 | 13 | CASSLPGAETQYF
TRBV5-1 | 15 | CASSLAVSSYNEQFF
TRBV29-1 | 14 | CSVYVRGRYNEQFF
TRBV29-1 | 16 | CSVGETSDATYNEQFF
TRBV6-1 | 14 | CASTGGQGGETQYF
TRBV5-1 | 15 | CASSLAGTANTEAFF
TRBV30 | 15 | CAWKLTPISTDTQYF
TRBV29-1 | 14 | CSLNRDRGTDTQYF
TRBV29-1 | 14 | CSVLLAGGRNEQFF
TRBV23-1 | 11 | CASSQRSEAFF
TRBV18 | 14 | CASSPGGQYTEAFF
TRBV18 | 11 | CASSLGDTQYF
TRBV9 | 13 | CASTGVVTNEQFF